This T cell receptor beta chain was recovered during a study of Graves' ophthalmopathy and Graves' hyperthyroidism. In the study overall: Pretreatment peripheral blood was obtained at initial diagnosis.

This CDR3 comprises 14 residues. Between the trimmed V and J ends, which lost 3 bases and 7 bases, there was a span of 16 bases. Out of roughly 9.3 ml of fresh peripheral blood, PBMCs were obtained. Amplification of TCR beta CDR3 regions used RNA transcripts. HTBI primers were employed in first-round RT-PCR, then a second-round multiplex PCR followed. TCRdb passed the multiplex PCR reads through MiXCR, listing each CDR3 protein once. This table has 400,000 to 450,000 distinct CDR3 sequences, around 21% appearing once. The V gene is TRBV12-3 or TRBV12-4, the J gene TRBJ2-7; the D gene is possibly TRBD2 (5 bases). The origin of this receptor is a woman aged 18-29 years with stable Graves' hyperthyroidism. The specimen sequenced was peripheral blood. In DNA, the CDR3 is TGTGCCAGCAGTTTGACCGAGGGCAGGAGGGAGCAGTACTTC. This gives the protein CASSLTEGRREQYF.